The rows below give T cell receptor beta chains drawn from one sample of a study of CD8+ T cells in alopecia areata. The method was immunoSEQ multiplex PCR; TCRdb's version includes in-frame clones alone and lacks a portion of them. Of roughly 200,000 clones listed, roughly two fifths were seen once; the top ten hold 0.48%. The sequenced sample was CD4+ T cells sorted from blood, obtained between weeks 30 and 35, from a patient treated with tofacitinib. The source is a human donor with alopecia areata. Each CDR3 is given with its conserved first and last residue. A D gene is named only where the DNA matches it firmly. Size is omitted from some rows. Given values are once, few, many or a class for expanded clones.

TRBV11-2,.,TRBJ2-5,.,CASSSLETQYF,TGTGCCAGCAGCTCCTTGGAGACCCAGTACTTC
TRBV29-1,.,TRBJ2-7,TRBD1,CSVGGQVKDEQYF,TGCAGCGTGGGGGGACAGGTGAAAGACGAGCAGTACTTC
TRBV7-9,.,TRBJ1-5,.,CASSLTSGANQPQHF,TGTGCCAGCAGCTTAACGTCAGGGGCTAATCAGCCCCAGCATTTT
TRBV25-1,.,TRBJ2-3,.,CASSGITDTQYF,TGTGCCAGCAGTGGCATAACAGATACGCAGTATTTT
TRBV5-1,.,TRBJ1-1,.,CASRWDTHTEAFF,TGCGCCAGCAGGTGGGACACACACACTGAAGCTTTCTTT
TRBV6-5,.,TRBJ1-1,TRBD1,CASSRRQGVAEAFF,TGTGCCAGCAGCCGAAGACAGGGGGTAGCTGAAGCTTTCTTT
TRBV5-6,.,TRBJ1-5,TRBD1,CASSSRTGMSNQPQHF,TGTGCCAGCAGCTCCCGGACAGGGATGAGCAATCAGCCCCAGCATTTT
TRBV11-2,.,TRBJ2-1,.,CASSLDNRRGHEQFF,TGTGCCAGCAGCTTAGATAATCGACGCGGCCATGAGCAGTTCTTC
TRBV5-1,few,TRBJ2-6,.,CASSDTPLANVLTF,TGCGCCAGCAGCGATACACCACTCGCCAACGTCCTGACTTTC
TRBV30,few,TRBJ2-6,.,CAWRDSGGERANVLTF,TGTGCCTGGAGGGATTCGGGGGGCGAAAGGGCCAACGTCCTGACTTTC
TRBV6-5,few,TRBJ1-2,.,CASSSLGQTYGYTF,TGTGCCAGCAGTTCCCTGGGGCAGACCTATGGCTACACCTTC
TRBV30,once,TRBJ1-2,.,CAWSGGNYGYTF,TGTGCCTGGAGTGGGGGGAACTATGGCTACACCTTC